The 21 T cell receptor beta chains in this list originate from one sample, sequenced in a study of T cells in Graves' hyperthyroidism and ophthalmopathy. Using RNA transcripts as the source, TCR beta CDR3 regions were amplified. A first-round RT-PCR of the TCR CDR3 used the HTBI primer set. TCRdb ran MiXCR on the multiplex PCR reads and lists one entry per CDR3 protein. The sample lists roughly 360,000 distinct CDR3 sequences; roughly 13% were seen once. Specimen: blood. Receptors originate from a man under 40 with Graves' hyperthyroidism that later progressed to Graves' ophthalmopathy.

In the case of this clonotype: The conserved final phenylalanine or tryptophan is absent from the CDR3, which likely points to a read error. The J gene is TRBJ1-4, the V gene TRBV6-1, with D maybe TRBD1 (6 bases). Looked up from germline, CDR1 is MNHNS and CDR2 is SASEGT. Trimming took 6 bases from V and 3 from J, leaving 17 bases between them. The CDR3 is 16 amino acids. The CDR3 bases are TGTGCCAGCAGAAAGGTCCGACAGGTTCCTAATGAAAAACTGTTTCTT. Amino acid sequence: CASRKVRQVPNEKLFL.

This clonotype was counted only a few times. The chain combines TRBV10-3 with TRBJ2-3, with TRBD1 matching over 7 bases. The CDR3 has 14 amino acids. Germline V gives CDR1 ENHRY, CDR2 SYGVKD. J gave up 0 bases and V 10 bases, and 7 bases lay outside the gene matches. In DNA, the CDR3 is TGTGCCACCAGGACAGGCACTAGCACAGATACGCAGTATTTT. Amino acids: CATRTGTSTDTQYF.

The CDR3 loop is CASSQEPRGREQYF. DNA for the CDR3: TGTGCCAGCAGCCAAGAACCCAGGGGTCGGGAGCAGTACTTC. The gene calls are TRBV3-1 and TRBJ2-7, with D possibly being TRBD1 (6 bases). The CDR3 sequence is 14 residues long. The V gene lost 0 bases and the J gene lost 7 bases, with 13 bases spanning the gap. Germline CDR1 is LGHDT and CDR2 is YNNKEL (reference sequence).

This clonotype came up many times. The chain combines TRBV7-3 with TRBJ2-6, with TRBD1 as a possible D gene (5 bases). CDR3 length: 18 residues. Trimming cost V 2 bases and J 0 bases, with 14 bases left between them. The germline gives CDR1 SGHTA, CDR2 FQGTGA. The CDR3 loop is CASSLVGHESSGANVLTF. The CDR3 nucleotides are TGTGCCAGCAGCTTAGTCGGACATGAGAGCTCTGGGGCCAACGTCCTGACTTTC.

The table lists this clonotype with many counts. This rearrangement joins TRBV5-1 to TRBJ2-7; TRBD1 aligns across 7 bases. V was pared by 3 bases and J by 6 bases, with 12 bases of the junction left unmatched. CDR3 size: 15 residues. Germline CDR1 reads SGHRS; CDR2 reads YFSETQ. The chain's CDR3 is CASSSPAVGGFEQYF. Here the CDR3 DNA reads TGCGCCAGCAGCTCCCCGGCGGTAGGGGGCTTCGAGCAGTACTTC.

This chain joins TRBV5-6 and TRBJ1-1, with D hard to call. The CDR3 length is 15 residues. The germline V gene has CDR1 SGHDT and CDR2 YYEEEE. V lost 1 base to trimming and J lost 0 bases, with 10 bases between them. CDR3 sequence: CASSLFRYMNTEAFF. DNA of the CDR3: TGTGCCAGCAGCTTGTTCAGATACATGAACACTGAAGCTTTCTTT.

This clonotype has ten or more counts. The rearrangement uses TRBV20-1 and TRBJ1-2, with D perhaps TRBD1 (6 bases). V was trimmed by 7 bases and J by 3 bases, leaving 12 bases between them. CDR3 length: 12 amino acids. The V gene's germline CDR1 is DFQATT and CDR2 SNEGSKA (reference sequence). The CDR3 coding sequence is TGCAGTGGAAGAGGGGGGGACTATGGCTACACCTTC. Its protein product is CSGRGGDYGYTF.

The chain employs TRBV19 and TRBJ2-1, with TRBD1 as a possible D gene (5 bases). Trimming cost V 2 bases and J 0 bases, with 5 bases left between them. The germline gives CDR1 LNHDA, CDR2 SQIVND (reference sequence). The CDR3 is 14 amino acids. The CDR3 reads CASSIQGSYNEQFF. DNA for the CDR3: TGTGCCAGTAGTATACAGGGCTCCTACAATGAGCAGTTCTTC.

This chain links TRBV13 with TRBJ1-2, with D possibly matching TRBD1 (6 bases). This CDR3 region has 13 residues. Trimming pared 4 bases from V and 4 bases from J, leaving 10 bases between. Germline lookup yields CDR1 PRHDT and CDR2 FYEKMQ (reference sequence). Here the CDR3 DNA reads TGTGCCAGCAGCTCCCAGGGGACCTATGGCTACACCTTC. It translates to CASSSQGTYGYTF.

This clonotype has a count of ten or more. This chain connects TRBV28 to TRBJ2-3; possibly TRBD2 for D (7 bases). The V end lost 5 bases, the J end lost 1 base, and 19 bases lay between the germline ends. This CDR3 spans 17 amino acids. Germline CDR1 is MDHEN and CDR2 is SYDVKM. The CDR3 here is CASSPSLGAGGTDTQYF. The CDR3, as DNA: TGTGCCAGCAGTCCCTCCTTGGGGGCGGGGGGCACAGATACGCAGTATTTT.

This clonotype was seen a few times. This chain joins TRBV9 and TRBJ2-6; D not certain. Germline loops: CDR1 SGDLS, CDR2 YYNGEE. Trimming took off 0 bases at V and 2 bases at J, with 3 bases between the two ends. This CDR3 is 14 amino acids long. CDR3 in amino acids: CASSVGPGANVLTF. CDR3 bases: TGTGCCAGCAGCGTAGGACCTGGGGCCAACGTCCTGACTTTC.

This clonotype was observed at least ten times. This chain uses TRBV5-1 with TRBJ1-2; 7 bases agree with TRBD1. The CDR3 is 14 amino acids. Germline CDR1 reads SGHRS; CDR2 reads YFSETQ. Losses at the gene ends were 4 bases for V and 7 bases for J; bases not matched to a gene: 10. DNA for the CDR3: TGCGCCAGCAGCCCGACAGGGCAGGGACGTGGCTACACCTTC. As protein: CASSPTGQGRGYTF.

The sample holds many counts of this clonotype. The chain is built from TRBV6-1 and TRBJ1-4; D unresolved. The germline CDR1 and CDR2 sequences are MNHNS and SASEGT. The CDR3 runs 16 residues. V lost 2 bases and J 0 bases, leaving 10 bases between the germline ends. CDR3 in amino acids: CASSEFSAATNEKLFF. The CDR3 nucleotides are TGTGCCAGCAGTGAATTCTCTGCCGCAACTAATGAAAAACTGTTTTTT.

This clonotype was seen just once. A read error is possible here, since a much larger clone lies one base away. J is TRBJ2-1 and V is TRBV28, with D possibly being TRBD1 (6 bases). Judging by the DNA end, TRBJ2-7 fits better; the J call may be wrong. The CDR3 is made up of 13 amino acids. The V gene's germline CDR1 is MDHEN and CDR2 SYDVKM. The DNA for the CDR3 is TGTGCCACCCTCACTACTGGGGGCAATGAGCAGTACTTC. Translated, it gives CATLTTGGNEQYF.

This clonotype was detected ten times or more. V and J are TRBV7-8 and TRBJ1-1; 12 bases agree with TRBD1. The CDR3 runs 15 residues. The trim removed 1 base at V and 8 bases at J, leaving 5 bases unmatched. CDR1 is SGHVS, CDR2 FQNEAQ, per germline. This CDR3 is CASSLGDRGLREAFF. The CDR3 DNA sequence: TGTGCCAGCAGCTTAGGGGACAGGGGGCTAAGGGAAGCTTTCTTT. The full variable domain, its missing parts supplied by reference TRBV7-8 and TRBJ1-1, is GAGVSQSPRYKVAKRGQDVALRCDPISGHVSLFWYQQALGQGPEFLTYFQNEAQLDKSGLPSDRFFAERPEGSVSTLKIQRTQQEDSAVYLCASSLGDRGLREAFFGQGTRLTVV.

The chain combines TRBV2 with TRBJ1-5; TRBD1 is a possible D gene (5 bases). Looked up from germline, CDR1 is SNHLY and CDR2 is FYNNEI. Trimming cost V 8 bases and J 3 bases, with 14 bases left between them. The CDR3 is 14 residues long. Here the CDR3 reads CASVLQVSNQPQHF. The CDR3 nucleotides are TGTGCCAGCGTCTTACAGGTATCCAATCAGCCCCAGCATTTT.

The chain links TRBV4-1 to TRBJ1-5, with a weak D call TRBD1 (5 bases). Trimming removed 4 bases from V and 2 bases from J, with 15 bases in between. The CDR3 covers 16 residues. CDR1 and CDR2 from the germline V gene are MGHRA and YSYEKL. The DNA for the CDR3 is TGCGCCAGCAGCCTGCAGGTGGGGGGGGGCAATCAGCCCCAGCATTTT. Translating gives CASSLQVGGGNQPQHF.

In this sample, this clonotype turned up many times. The CDR3 nucleotides read TGTGCGGGGGCTAGTGATGAGACCCAGTACTTC. This codes for CAGASDETQYF. The rearrangement joins TRBV7-9 to TRBJ2-5, with D possibly matching TRBD1 (6 bases). The CDR3 length is 11 residues. Per the germline V gene, CDR1 is SEHNR and CDR2 is FQNEAQ (reference sequence).

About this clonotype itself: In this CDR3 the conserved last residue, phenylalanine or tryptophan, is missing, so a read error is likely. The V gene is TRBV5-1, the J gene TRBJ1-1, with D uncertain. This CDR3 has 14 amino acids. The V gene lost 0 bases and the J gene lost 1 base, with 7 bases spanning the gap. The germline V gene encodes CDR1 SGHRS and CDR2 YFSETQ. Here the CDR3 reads CASSLAGENTEAFL. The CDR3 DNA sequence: TGCGCCAGCAGCTTGGCAGGCGAGAACACTGAAGCTTTCCTT.

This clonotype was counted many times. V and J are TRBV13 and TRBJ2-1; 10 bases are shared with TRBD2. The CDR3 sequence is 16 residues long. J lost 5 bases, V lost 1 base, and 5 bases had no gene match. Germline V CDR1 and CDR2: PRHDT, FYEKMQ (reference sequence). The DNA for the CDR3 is TGTGCCAGCAGCTTAGTTTCTAGCGGGGGAAACAATGAGCAGTTCTTC. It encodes CASSLVSSGGNNEQFF.

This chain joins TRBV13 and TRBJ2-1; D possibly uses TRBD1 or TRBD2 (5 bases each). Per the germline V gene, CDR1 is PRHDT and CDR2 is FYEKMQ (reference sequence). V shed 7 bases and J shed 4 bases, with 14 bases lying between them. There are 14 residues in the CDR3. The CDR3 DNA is TGTGCCAGCAACCCGGGACGGCTATACAATGAGCAGTTCTTC. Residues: CASNPGRLYNEQFF.